A selection of T cell receptor beta chains follows, all from one sample in a study of Ad26.COV2.S vaccination and SARS-CoV-2 variants. Libraries were prepared by immunoSEQ multiplex PCR; TCRdb keeps only in-frame clonotypes and omits some of them. The sample lists approximately 360,000 clones; 83% were seen once. Source: peripheral blood, taken in a trial of Ad26.COV2.S vaccine versus placebo. The receptors were gathered from a person aged 18-60 years who received the Ad26.COV2.S COVID-19 vaccine or a placebo. CDR3s include the opening cysteine and the closing phenylalanine or tryptophan. Each record gives: J gene, V gene, clone size, D gene, CDR3 protein, CDR3 DNA. A D gene is named only where the DNA matches it firmly. For some rows the clone size is stated as once, few or many, or as a class when expanded; others skip it.

>TRBJ2-7|TRBV5-6|-|TRBD1
CASGWTGKYEQYF
TGTGCCAGCGGGTGGACAGGGAAGTACGAGCAGTACTTC
>TRBJ1-5|TRBV4-3|once|-
CASSQESPTGLNQPQHF
TGCGCCAGCAGCCAAGAGTCGCCCACAGGGCTCAATCAGCCCCAGCATTTT
>TRBJ2-1|TRBV3-1/TRBV3-2|-|-
CASSLYNEQFF
TGTGCCAGCAGCCTTTACAATGAGCAGTTCTTC
>TRBJ1-5|TRBV27|-|TRBD1
CASSHAGTGVAFTQPQHF
TGTGCCAGCAGCCACGCCGGGACAGGGGTGGCCTTTACCCAGCCCCAGCATTTT
>TRBJ2-1|TRBV11-3|-|TRBD2
CASSATFGTSGYNEQFF
TGTGCCAGCAGCGCAACATTCGGGACTAGCGGCTACAATGAGCAGTTCTTC
>TRBJ1-1|TRBV5-1|-|-
CASSSRVGATEAFF
TGCGCCAGCAGCTCCAGGGTAGGGGCCACTGAAGCTTTCTTT
>TRBJ1-1|TRBV5-1|-|-
CASSPIGGRTLMNTEAFF
TGCGCCAGCAGCCCAATTGGAGGACGGACGCTCATGAACACTGAAGCTTTCTTT
>TRBJ1-1|TRBV4-1|-|-
CASSQVGRRMGMAFF
TGCGCCAGCAGCCAAGTAGGGCGACGGATGGGAATGGCTTTCTTT
>TRBJ1-2|TRBV6-5|-|-
CASSYREDYGYTF
TGTGCCAGCAGTTATAGGGAGGACTATGGCTACACCTTC
>TRBJ2-1|TRBV24-1|-|TRBD1
CATSEGGGTGNEQFF
TGTGCCACCAGTGAGGGGGGCGGGACAGGCAATGAGCAGTTCTTC
>TRBJ1-1|TRBV27|-|-
CASSSGGRGGTEAFF
TGTGCCAGCAGTTCGGGGGGCAGGGGAGGTACTGAAGCTTTCTTT
>TRBJ2-7|TRBV6-5|-|-
CASRITGIPYEQYF
TGTGCCAGCAGGATTACAGGGATTCCCTACGAGCAGTACTTC